These 3 T cell receptor beta chains came from one sample sequenced in a study of T cell clusters in autoimmune cytopenias. TRB was amplified from roughly 250 ng of peripheral blood genomic DNA per sample. Multiplex touch-down PCR amplified TRB using TRB-A and TRB-B pools in one tube. Each CDR3 protein gets one entry in TCRdb, which reprocessed the multiplex PCR reads and gives no DNA. Here the sample table reports over 400 distinct CDR3 sequences. These data were also filed under a second study, of T cell repertoires in aging, cancer and after chemotherapy.

Sequencing was carried out using peripheral blood. Receptors originate from a human donor with chronic lymphocytic leukemia.

This clonotype is called large based on its frequency. The rearrangement uses TRBV11-1 and TRBJ2-6; with no DNA, the TCRdb D assignment of TRBD1 cannot be verified. This CDR3 is built from 17 residues. Germline assignment: CDR1 SGHAT and CDR2 FQDESV (reference sequence). The CDR3 protein is CASSPRGEVAGANVLTF. Looking up the rest from reference TRBV11-1 and TRBJ2-6 gives the full variable domain: EAEVAQSPRYKITEKSQAVAFWCDPISGHATLYWYRQILGQGPELLVQFQDESVVDDSQLPKDRFSAERLKGVDSTLKIQPAELGDSAMYLCASSPRGEVAGANVLTFGAGSRLTVL.

The rearrangement uses TRBV18 and TRBJ2-1; lacking DNA, the TRBD2 call made by TCRdb goes unchecked. The CDR3 totals 16 residues. CDR1 is KGHSH, CDR2 LQKENI, per germline. CDR3: CASSRERTSGGAGQFF.

The chain recombines TRBV28 with TRBJ1-5; TCRdb designates TRBD1, a call that cannot be tested without DNA. There are 15 residues in the CDR3. The germline CDR1 and CDR2 sequences are MDHEN and SYDVKM. The CDR3 spells CASSPPGAGNQPQHF.